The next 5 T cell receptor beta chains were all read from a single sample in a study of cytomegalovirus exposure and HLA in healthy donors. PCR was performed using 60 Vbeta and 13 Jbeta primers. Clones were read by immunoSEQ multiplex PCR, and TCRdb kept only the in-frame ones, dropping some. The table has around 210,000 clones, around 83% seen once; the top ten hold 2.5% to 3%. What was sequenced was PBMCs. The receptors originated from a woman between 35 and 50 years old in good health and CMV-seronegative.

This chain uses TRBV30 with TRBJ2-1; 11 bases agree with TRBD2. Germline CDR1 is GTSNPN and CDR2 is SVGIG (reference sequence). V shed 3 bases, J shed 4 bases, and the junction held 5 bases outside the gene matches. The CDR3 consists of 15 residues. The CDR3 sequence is CAWSDSGGGYNEQFF. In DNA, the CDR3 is TGTGCCTGGAGCGATAGCGGGGGGGGGTACAATGAGCAGTTCTTC.

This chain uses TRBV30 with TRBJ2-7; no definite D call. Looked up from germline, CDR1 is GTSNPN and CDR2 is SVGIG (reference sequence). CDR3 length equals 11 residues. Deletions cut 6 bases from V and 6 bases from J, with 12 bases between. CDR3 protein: CACAFMVEQYF. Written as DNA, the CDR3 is TGTGCCTGTGCGTTTATGGTCGAGCAGTACTTC.

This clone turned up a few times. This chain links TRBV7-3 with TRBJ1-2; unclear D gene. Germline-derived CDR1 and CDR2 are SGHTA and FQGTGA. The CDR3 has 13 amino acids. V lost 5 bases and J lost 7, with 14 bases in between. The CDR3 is CASSPHREGGYTF. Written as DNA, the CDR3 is TGTGCCAGCAGCCCCCACCGGGAGGGTGGCTACACCTTC. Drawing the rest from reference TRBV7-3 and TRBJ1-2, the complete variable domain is GAGVSQTPSNKVTEKGKYVELRCDPISGHTALYWYRQSLGQGPEFLIYFQGTGAADDSGLPNDRFFAVRPEGSVSTLKIQRTERGDSAVYLCASSPHREGGYTFGSGTRLTVV.

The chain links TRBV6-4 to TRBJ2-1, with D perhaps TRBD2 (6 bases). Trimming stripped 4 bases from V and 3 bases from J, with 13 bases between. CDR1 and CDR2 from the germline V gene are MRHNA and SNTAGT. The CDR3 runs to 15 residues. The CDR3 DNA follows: TGTGCCAGCAGTGCGGGACTGGGAGGCTACAATGAGCAGTTCTTC. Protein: CASSAGLGGYNEQFF.

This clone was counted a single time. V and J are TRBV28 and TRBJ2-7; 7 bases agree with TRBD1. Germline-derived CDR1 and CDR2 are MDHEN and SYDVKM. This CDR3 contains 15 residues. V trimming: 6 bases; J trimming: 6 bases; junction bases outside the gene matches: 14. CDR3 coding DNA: TGTGCCAGCAGCGAATTTAGCGAGGGGGCCTTCGAGCAGTACTTC. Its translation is CASSEFSEGAFEQYF.